The present T cell receptor (beta chain) was sequenced within a study of control samples from healthy donors and cancer patients. Germline CDR1 is SGDLS and CDR2 is YYNGEE. The CDR3 runs to 14 residues. With V trimmed by 3 bases and J by 4 bases, 3 bases remained unmatched. Profiled with immunoSEQ multiplex PCR; TCRdb holds only in-frame clones, not every one. The data hold about 55,000 clones, with around 96% observed a single time. Sequencing was carried out using blood. The chain combines TRBV9 with TRBJ2-5; the match to TRBD1 covers 10 bases. The TCR was taken from a woman younger than 30 in good health. CDR3 region: CASSATGGGETQYF. The CDR3 DNA follows: TGTGCCAGCAGCGCGACAGGGGGCGGAGAGACCCAGTACTTC.